Listed here are 21 T cell receptor beta chains from one sample, sequenced in a study of T cells in localized non-small cell lung cancer. Sequencing was performed with immunoSEQ multiplex PCR; in TCRdb, only in-frame clones are kept and a portion is missing. The table includes 100,000 to 150,000 clones, roughly 90% detected once. The material was peripheral blood, obtained before any cancer treatment. Receptor source: a female donor older than 55 with stage I lung adenocarcinoma.

The rearrangement links TRBV5-1 to TRBJ1-4; D unresolved. The V end lost 0 bases, the J end lost 8 bases, and 14 bases lay between the germline ends. The CDR3 contains 15 residues. CDR1 is SGHRS and CDR2 is YFSETQ in the germline V gene. DNA for the CDR3: TGCGCCAGCAGCTTGGTGGTGGGCGAGGGAGAAAAACTGTTTTTT. Translated: CASSLVVGEGEKLFF.

In its sample, this clone was seen a few times. This rearrangement joins TRBV10-3 to TRBJ2-2; D unclear. V was clipped by 0 bases and J by 5 bases, with 7 bases between them. Per germline, CDR1 ENHRY and CDR2 SYGVKD. The CDR3 contains 14 residues. CDR3 residues: CAISESRLTGELFF. CDR3 DNA sequence: TGTGCCATCAGTGAGTCGAGGCTAACCGGGGAGCTGTTTTTT.

The chain joins TRBV27 to TRBJ2-5, with D perhaps TRBD1 (7 bases). The CDR3 is 17 amino acids. Looked up from germline, CDR1 is MNHEY and CDR2 is SMNVEV (reference sequence). V gave up 1 base and J gave up 3 bases, with 18 bases separating them. The CDR3 sequence: CASSLWVWGRGEETQYF. The CDR3 bases are TGTGCCAGCAGTTTATGGGTATGGGGCAGGGGGGAAGAGACCCAGTACTTC.

CDR3 protein: CASSGQGAKTQYF. In nucleotides, the CDR3 is TGTGCCAGTAGTGGACAGGGGGCGAAGACCCAGTACTTC. This chain links TRBV19 with TRBJ2-5, with 11 bases matching TRBD1. The CDR3 sequence is 13 residues long. After removal of 5 bases from V and 6 bases from J, the junction contained 2 bases not matched to a gene. CDR1 and CDR2 (germline): LNHDA, SQIVND (reference sequence).

The chain is built from TRBV19 and TRBJ1-2; possibly TRBD1 for D (5 bases). The germline V gene has CDR1 LNHDA and CDR2 SQIVND (reference sequence). Trimming removed 6 bases at V and 1 base at J, with 12 bases between. CDR3 length equals 14 residues. The DNA for the CDR3 is TGTGCCAGTAGCCCAAGGCAGGGTAACTATGGCTACACCTTC. Residues: CASSPRQGNYGYTF.

The chain recombines TRBV10-1 with TRBJ2-5; D is perhaps TRBD2 (7 bases). CDR1 is WNHNN and CDR2 is SYGVQD in the germline V gene (reference sequence). Trimming stripped 0 bases from V and 4 bases from J, with 12 bases between. This CDR3 has 15 residues. CDR3 nucleotides: TGCGCCAGCAGTGAGTCGGGGGGGGCCGGAGAGACCCAGTACTTC. It encodes CASSESGGAGETQYF.

The chain links TRBV2 to TRBJ1-2; TRBD1 matches 8 bases. The CDR3 runs 16 residues. The germline V gene has CDR1 SNHLY and CDR2 FYNNEI. The V segment lost 2 bases and the J segment 7 bases; nucleotides outside the gene matches: 12. CDR3 protein: CASSETLAGGRGGYTF. The CDR3 coding sequence is TGTGCCAGCAGTGAAACCTTAGCAGGGGGCCGGGGTGGCTACACCTTC.

This clone was recorded only once. This chain uses TRBV5-4 with TRBJ2-1; D gene unclear. There are 16 residues in the CDR3. Trimming cost V 1 base and J 6 bases, with 17 bases left between them. Germline loops: CDR1 SGHNT, CDR2 YYREEE (reference sequence). The CDR3, as DNA: TGTGCCAGCAGCTTGCCTCCGGGTTATCGTGGCAATGAGCAGTTCTTC. Residues: CASSLPPGYRGNEQFF.

J is TRBJ2-4 and V is TRBV6-5; D call uncertain. V lost 6 bases, J lost 0 bases, and 9 bases lay in between. CDR1 is MNHEY, CDR2 SVGAGI, per germline. CDR3 length equals 14 residues. CDR3 coding DNA: TGTGCCAGCAGGTCGAGGCTAGCCAAAAACATTCAGTACTTC. It specifies CASRSRLAKNIQYF.

The chain links TRBV2 to TRBJ1-4; unclear D gene. CDR1 SNHLY and CDR2 FYNNEI come from the germline V gene. This CDR3 region has 13 residues. V was shortened by 7 bases and J by 5 bases, with 11 bases between the two germline ends. This CDR3 is CASKGGGNEKLFF. The CDR3, as DNA: TGTGCCAGCAAGGGAGGAGGGAATGAAAAACTGTTTTTT.

This rearrangement joins TRBV4-1 to TRBJ2-1; 14 bases are a match to TRBD2. After removal of 4 bases from V and 8 bases from J, the junction contained 4 bases not matched to a gene. The CDR3 is 15 amino acids. Per germline, CDR1 MGHRA and CDR2 YSYEKL. The CDR3 loop reads CASSPWTSGRYEQFF. CDR3 DNA sequence: TGCGCCAGCAGCCCTTGGACTAGCGGGAGGTATGAGCAGTTCTTC.

This chain links TRBV5-4 with TRBJ1-1, with D unresolved. V lost 0 bases to trimming and J lost 1 base, with 7 bases between them. Germline loops: CDR1 SGHNT, CDR2 YYREEE (reference sequence). The CDR3 is 14 residues long. CDR3 sequence reads: CASSLERENTEAFF. Written as DNA, the CDR3 is TGTGCCAGCAGCTTGGAAAGGGAGAACACTGAAGCTTTCTTT.

This clone has a single count. V usage is TRBV11-2 and J usage is TRBJ2-1, with 10 positions matching TRBD2. CDR1 is SGHAT, CDR2 FQNNGV, per germline. This CDR3 comprises 18 residues. After removal of 1 base from V and 6 bases from J, the junction contained 12 bases not matched to a gene. The CDR3 here is CASSLGSSGRPPSNEQFF. For the CDR3, the DNA is TGTGCCAGCAGCTTAGGGAGTAGCGGGAGGCCCCCGTCCAATGAGCAGTTCTTC.

The rearrangement joins TRBV5-1 to TRBJ1-4; tentatively, D is TRBD1 (5 bases). The CDR3 length is 14 residues. V was clipped by 5 bases and J by 8 bases, with 16 bases between them. CDR1 is SGHRS and CDR2 is YFSETQ in the germline V gene. CDR3 sequence (DNA): TGCGCCAGCAGAAAATCCGGGACTTTGGAAAAACTGTTTTTT. Its translation is CASRKSGTLEKLFF. Full variable domain (outside the CDR3, taken from reference TRBV5-1 and TRBJ1-4): KAGVTQTPRYLIKTRGQQVTLSCSPISGHRSVSWYQQTPGQGLQFLFEYFSETQRNKGNFPGRFSGRQFSNSRSEMNVSTLELGDSALYLCASRKSGTLEKLFFGSGTQLSVL.

The chain uses TRBV6-1 and TRBJ1-3, with D tentatively TRBD1 (5 bases). V was trimmed by 0 bases and J by 2 bases, leaving 11 bases between them. Germline V CDR1 and CDR2: MNHNS, SASEGT. CDR3 size: 16 residues. The chain's CDR3 is CASSEAHAGPGNTIYF. The CDR3 coding sequence is TGTGCCAGCAGTGAAGCGCATGCAGGGCCTGGAAACACCATATATTTT.

This chain joins TRBV5-1 and TRBJ2-1; D unclear. Per germline, CDR1 SGHRS and CDR2 YFSETQ. V lost 1 base to trimming and J lost 0 bases, with 8 bases between them. The CDR3 runs to 15 residues. CDR3 nucleotides: TGCGCCAGCAGCTTGTCCGTCCCCTCCTACAATGAGCAGTTCTTC. This gives the protein CASSLSVPSYNEQFF.

This chain joins TRBV6-1 and TRBJ2-7; D perhaps matches TRBD1 (5 bases). Trimming shortened V by 8 bases and J by 3 bases, and 20 bases separated the two germline ends. This CDR3 has 15 amino acids. Germline loops: CDR1 MNHNS, CDR2 SASEGT. The CDR3 DNA reads TGTGCCAGCTCCCCCCCCCTGGGCCAGGGCTACGAGCAGTACTTC. As protein: CASSPPLGQGYEQYF.

This clone was counted between two and nine times. The rearrangement uses TRBV5-1 and TRBJ2-6, with 8 bases fitting TRBD2. The J segment lost 4 bases and the V segment lost 0 bases, leaving 6 bases of the junction unmatched. CDR1 is SGHRS and CDR2 is YFSETQ in the germline V gene. The CDR3 runs 17 residues. As DNA, the CDR3 is TGCGCCAGCAGCTTGGCTCCAGCGGGGGCCGGGGCCAACGTCCTGACTTTC. Translated, it gives CASSLAPAGAGANVLTF.

The V gene is TRBV15, the J gene TRBJ2-1; the D is unclear. The CDR3 has 16 amino acids. Germline CDR1 and CDR2: LNHNV and YYDKDF (reference sequence). The ends were cut back, 0 bases at V and 7 bases at J, with 16 bases in the middle. The CDR3 coding sequence is TGTGCCACCAGCAGAGATGCCTCCCTTCCTGGAAATGAGCAGTTCTTC. This encodes CATSRDASLPGNEQFF.

The rearrangement joins TRBV5-6 to TRBJ2-5, with 9 bases matching TRBD2. The CDR3 runs to 15 residues. The germline V gene has CDR1 SGHDT and CDR2 YYEEEE. Trimming at V came to 2 bases and at J to 5 bases, leaving 7 bases not matched to a gene. CDR3 DNA sequence: TGTGCCAGCAGCTTCCTTAGCGGGAGCGGGGAGACCCAGTACTTC. This sequence encodes CASSFLSGSGETQYF.

This chain links TRBV23-1 with TRBJ2-7; 8 nucleotides agree with TRBD2. TRBV23-1 is marked as an open reading frame, function uncertain. J gave up 5 bases and V 2 bases, and 8 bases lay outside the gene matches. This CDR3 comprises 15 residues. This CDR3 is CASSQGGLALDEQYF. For the CDR3, the DNA is TGCGCCAGCAGTCAAGGCGGACTAGCATTGGACGAGCAGTACTTC.